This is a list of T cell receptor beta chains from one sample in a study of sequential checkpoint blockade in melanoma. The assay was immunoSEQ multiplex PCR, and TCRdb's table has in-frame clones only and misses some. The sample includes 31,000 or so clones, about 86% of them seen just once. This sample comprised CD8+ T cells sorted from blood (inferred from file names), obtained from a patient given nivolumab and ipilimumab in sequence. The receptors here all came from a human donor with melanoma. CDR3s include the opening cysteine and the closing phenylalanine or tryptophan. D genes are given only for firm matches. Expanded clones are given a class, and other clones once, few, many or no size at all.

cdr3_nt: TGTGCCAGCAGTTTATCGCTTACTAGCGGGATCTCCTACGAGCAGTACTTC; cdr3_aa: CASSLSLTSGISYEQYF; cdr3_length: 17; j_call: TRBJ2-7; clone_size: -; v_call: TRBV27; d_call: TRBD2
cdr3_nt: TGTGCCAGTAGGACGAGACTCATCGGCACTGAAGCTTTCTTT; cdr3_aa: CASRTRLIGTEAFF; cdr3_length: 14; j_call: TRBJ1-1; clone_size: -; v_call: TRBV19; d_call: -
cdr3_nt: TGTGCCAGCAGCCGTGACAGGCAACCCTCCTACGAGCAGTACTTC; cdr3_aa: CASSRDRQPSYEQYF; cdr3_length: 15; j_call: TRBJ2-7; clone_size: -; v_call: TRBV6-1; d_call: -
cdr3_nt: TGTGCCAGCAGCGAAGATAGCGGGAGGGCCGCAAATGAGCAGTTCTTC; cdr3_aa: CASSEDSGRAANEQFF; cdr3_length: 16; j_call: TRBJ2-1; clone_size: many; v_call: TRBV7-9; d_call: TRBD2
cdr3_nt: TGCAGCGTTGAAGATGGTATAAACCGGGAGACCCAGTACTTC; cdr3_aa: CSVEDGINRETQYF; cdr3_length: 14; j_call: TRBJ2-5; clone_size: -; v_call: TRBV29-1; d_call: -
cdr3_nt: TGTGCCAGCAGCCAGGAGGTTGGCGCGGGAGTCGCCGGGGAGCTGTTTTTT; cdr3_aa: CASSQEVGAGVAGELFF; cdr3_length: 17; j_call: TRBJ2-2; clone_size: -; v_call: TRBV7-6; d_call: TRBD2
cdr3_nt: TGTGCCAGCAGTTACCCGGGACAGATGAACACTGAAGCTTTCTTT; cdr3_aa: CASSYPGQMNTEAFF; cdr3_length: 15; j_call: TRBJ1-1; clone_size: -; v_call: TRBV27; d_call: TRBD1
cdr3_nt: TGTGCCAGCAGCTTGTGGGACAGGGGGCCGAACGAGCAGTACTTC; cdr3_aa: CASSLWDRGPNEQYF; cdr3_length: 15; j_call: TRBJ2-7; clone_size: -; v_call: TRBV5-4; d_call: TRBD1
cdr3_nt: TGTGCCAGCAGCGGACCCGGGACAGGGGGCTACGAGCAGTACTTC; cdr3_aa: CASSGPGTGGYEQYF; cdr3_length: 15; j_call: TRBJ2-7; clone_size: once; v_call: TRBV7-9; d_call: TRBD1
cdr3_nt: TGTGCCAGCAGTTTTAGGGTTGTGGGAGCGGCAGATACGCAGTATTTT; cdr3_aa: CASSFRVVGAADTQYF; cdr3_length: 16; j_call: TRBJ2-3; clone_size: -; v_call: TRBV27; d_call: -
cdr3_nt: TGTGCCAGCTCACGTTCCGGGTTGGATAGCAATCAGCCCCAGCATTTT; cdr3_aa: CASSRSGLDSNQPQHF; cdr3_length: 16; j_call: TRBJ1-5; clone_size: -; v_call: TRBV18; d_call: -
cdr3_nt: TGCGCCAGCAGCCCCCAACCAAGGACAGGGGGGGCCGGGGAGCTGTTTTTT; cdr3_aa: CASSPQPRTGGAGELFF; cdr3_length: 17; j_call: TRBJ2-2; clone_size: -; v_call: TRBV4-1; d_call: TRBD1
cdr3_nt: TGTGCCAGCAGCTTATCCGCGGGCTCTCGCCGAGATACGCAGTATTTT; cdr3_aa: CASSLSAGSRRDTQYF; cdr3_length: 16; j_call: TRBJ2-3; clone_size: -; v_call: TRBV7-9; d_call: -
cdr3_nt: TGTGCCAGCACTGGGACAGAAAACATTCAGTACTTC; cdr3_aa: CASTGTENIQYF; cdr3_length: 12; j_call: TRBJ2-4; clone_size: -; v_call: TRBV2; d_call: TRBD1
cdr3_nt: TGTGCCAGCAGTTACCAACTAGCGACAACTAGCACAGATACGCAGTATTTT; cdr3_aa: CASSYQLATTSTDTQYF; cdr3_length: 17; j_call: TRBJ2-3; clone_size: -; v_call: TRBV27; d_call: TRBD2
cdr3_nt: TGTGCCGGCTACTCTGGGCGGGGTGGGGAGACCCAGTACTTC; cdr3_aa: CAGYSGRGGETQYF; cdr3_length: 14; j_call: TRBJ2-5; clone_size: -; v_call: TRBV2; d_call: -
cdr3_nt: TGTGCCAGTAGTATAGGTGAGGGAAGCGCGCCCCAGCATTTT; cdr3_aa: CASSIGEGSAPQHF; cdr3_length: 14; j_call: TRBJ1-5; clone_size: -; v_call: TRBV19; d_call: -
cdr3_nt: TGTGCCAGCAGCTTAGATTTTGGGCCCTACAATGAGCAGTTCTTC; cdr3_aa: CASSLDFGPYNEQFF; cdr3_length: 15; j_call: TRBJ2-1; clone_size: -; v_call: TRBV11-3; d_call: -
cdr3_nt: TGCGCCAGCAGCTTGGCCAGCGGGGGGCAGGGTGAGCAGTTCTTC; cdr3_aa: CASSLASGGQGEQFF; cdr3_length: 15; j_call: TRBJ2-1; clone_size: -; v_call: TRBV5-1; d_call: TRBD2
cdr3_nt: TGTGCCAGTAGACGGCCGGGGGCTGGGGCCAACGTCCTGACTTTC; cdr3_aa: CASRRPGAGANVLTF; cdr3_length: 15; j_call: TRBJ2-6; clone_size: -; v_call: TRBV19; d_call: -
cdr3_nt: TGTGCCAGCAGCCAAGATCGTGGGGAGGCTCGAGAGACCCAGTACTTC; cdr3_aa: CASSQDRGEARETQYF; cdr3_length: 16; j_call: TRBJ2-5; clone_size: -; v_call: TRBV4-2; d_call: -
cdr3_nt: TGTGGGGCCGGGACAGGGGCTTACAATGAGCAGTTCTTC; cdr3_aa: CGAGTGAYNEQFF; cdr3_length: 13; j_call: TRBJ2-1; clone_size: -; v_call: TRBV10-3; d_call: TRBD1
cdr3_nt: TGTGCCAGCACACAGGGGGCGCAATATGAGCAGTTCTTC; cdr3_aa: CASTQGAQYEQFF; cdr3_length: 13; j_call: TRBJ2-1; clone_size: -; v_call: TRBV13; d_call: TRBD1
cdr3_nt: TGTGCCAGCAGCTTAACACGACACTACGAGCAGTACTTC; cdr3_aa: CASSLTRHYEQYF; cdr3_length: 13; j_call: TRBJ2-7; clone_size: -; v_call: TRBV11-2; d_call: -
cdr3_nt: TGTGCCAGCAGCCAAGAAGCGCGGGAGGGCCTTGGAAACATTCAGTACTTC; cdr3_aa: CASSQEAREGLGNIQYF; cdr3_length: 17; j_call: TRBJ2-4; clone_size: -; v_call: TRBV4-2; d_call: TRBD2
cdr3_nt: TGTGCCAGTAGTATAGATCTTGAGGGTACGGTCGCAGATACGCAGTATTTT; cdr3_aa: CASSIDLEGTVADTQYF; cdr3_length: 17; j_call: TRBJ2-3; clone_size: -; v_call: TRBV19; d_call: -
cdr3_nt: TGTGCCAGCAGCTTAGAGCTTAGTCAGGATCAGCCCCAGCATTTT; cdr3_aa: CASSLELSQDQPQHF; cdr3_length: 15; j_call: TRBJ1-5; clone_size: -; v_call: TRBV11-2; d_call: -
cdr3_nt: TGTGCCAGCAGTAGCGGGGGCGGCTACAATGAGCAGTTCTTC; cdr3_aa: CASSSGGGYNEQFF; cdr3_length: 14; j_call: TRBJ2-1; clone_size: -; v_call: TRBV27; d_call: TRBD2
cdr3_nt: TGTGCCAGCACCCTAATACAGGGTGGGGAGACCCAGTACTTC; cdr3_aa: CASTLIQGGETQYF; cdr3_length: 14; j_call: TRBJ2-5; clone_size: -; v_call: TRBV6-5; d_call: -
cdr3_nt: TGTGCCAGTAGTATTTTAGCTTATAGCAATCAGCCCCAGCATTTT; cdr3_aa: CASSILAYSNQPQHF; cdr3_length: 15; j_call: TRBJ1-5; clone_size: -; v_call: TRBV19; d_call: -
cdr3_nt: TGTGCCAGCAGCGTTGGGACAGGGGAAGCACGCGGCTACACCTTC; cdr3_aa: CASSVGTGEARGYTF; cdr3_length: 15; j_call: TRBJ1-2; clone_size: -; v_call: TRBV7-8; d_call: TRBD1
cdr3_nt: TGTGCCAGCAGTGGAGCTAGAGAAGAATTTCAGGAGACCCAGTACTTC; cdr3_aa: CASSGAREEFQETQYF; cdr3_length: 16; j_call: TRBJ2-5; clone_size: -; v_call: TRBV28; d_call: -
cdr3_nt: TGTGCCTGGAGTGGACTAGCGGGGGAGAACACCGGGGAGCTGTTTTTT; cdr3_aa: CAWSGLAGENTGELFF; cdr3_length: 16; j_call: TRBJ2-2; clone_size: -; v_call: TRBV30; d_call: TRBD2